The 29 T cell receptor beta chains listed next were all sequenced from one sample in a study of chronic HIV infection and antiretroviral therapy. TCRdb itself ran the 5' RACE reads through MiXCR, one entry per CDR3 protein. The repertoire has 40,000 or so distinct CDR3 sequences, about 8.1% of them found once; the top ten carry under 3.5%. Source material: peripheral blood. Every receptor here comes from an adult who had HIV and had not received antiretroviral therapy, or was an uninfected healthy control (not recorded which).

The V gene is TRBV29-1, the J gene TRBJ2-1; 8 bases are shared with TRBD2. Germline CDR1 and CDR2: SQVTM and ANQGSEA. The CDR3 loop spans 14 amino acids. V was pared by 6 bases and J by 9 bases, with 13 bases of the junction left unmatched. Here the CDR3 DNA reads TGCAGCGTCGGACTCTGGCGGGAGGAAAGTGAGCAGTTCTTC. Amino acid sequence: CSVGLWREESEQFF.

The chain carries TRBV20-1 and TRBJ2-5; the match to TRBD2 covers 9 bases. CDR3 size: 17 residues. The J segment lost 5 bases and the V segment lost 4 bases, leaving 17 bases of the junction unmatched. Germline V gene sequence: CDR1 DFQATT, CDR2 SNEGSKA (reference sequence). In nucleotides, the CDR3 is TGCAGTGCTATTAGATCGCCGCGGGAGGGGGGGTCGGAGACCCAGTACTTC. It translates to CSAIRSPREGGSETQYF.

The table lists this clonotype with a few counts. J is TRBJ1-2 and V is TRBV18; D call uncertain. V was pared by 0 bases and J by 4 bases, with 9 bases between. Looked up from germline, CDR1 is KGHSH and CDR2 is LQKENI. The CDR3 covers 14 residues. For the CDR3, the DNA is TGTGCCAGCTCACCACCGTTCAACACCTATGGCTACACCTTC. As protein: CASSPPFNTYGYTF.

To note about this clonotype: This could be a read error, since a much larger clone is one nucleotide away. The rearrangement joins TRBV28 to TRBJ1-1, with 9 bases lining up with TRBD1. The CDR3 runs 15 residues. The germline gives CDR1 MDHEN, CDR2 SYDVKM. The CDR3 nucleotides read TGTGCCAGCAGTGAGAGGACAGGGGCGAGCACTGAAACTTTCTTT. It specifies CASSERTGASTETFF.

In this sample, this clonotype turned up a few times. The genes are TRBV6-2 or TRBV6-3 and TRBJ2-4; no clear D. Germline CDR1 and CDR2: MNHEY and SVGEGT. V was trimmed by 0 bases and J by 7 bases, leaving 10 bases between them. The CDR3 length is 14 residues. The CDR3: CASSYSLIENIQYF. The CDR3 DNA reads TGTGCCAGCAGTTACTCCCTTATAGAGAACATTCAGTACTTC.

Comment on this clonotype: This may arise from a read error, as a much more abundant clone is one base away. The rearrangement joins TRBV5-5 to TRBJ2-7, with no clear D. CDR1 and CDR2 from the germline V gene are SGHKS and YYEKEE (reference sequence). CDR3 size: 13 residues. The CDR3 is CASSTGNFGERYF. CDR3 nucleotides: TGTGCCAGCAGTACCGGCAATTTCGGAGAGCGGTACTTC.

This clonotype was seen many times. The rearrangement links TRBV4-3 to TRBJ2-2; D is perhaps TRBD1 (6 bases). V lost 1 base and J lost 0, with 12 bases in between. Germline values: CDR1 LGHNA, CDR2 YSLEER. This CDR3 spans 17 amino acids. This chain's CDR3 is CASSQGRGGANTGELFF. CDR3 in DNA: TGCGCCAGCAGCCAAGGCCGTGGGGGCGCGAACACCGGGGAGCTGTTTTTT.

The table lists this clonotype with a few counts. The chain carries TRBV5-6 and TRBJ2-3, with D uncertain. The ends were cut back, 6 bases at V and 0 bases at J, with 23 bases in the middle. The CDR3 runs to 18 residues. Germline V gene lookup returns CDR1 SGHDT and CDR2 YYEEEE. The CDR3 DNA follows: TGTGCCAGCACCCTGAGAGTGGGCAAGGCCTCTAGCACAGATACGCAGTATTTT. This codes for CASTLRVGKASSTDTQYF.

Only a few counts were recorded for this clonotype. The DNA for the CDR3 is TGTGCCAGCACCCGGACTAGCGGGAGTGTTGAGCAGTTCTTC. Translated, it gives CASTRTSGSVEQFF. V and J are TRBV14 and TRBJ2-1; 13 bases align to TRBD2. In germline, CDR1 is SGHDN, CDR2 FVKESK. CDR3 length: 14 residues. The J segment lost 9 bases and the V segment lost 7 bases, leaving 6 bases of the junction unmatched. Variable domain in full (rest from reference TRBV14 and TRBJ2-1): EAGVTQFPSHSVIEKGQTVTLRCDPISGHDNLYWYRRVMGKEIKFLLHFVKESKQDESGMPNNRFLAERTGGTYSTLKVQPAELEDSGVYFCASTRTSGSVEQFFGPGTRLTVL.

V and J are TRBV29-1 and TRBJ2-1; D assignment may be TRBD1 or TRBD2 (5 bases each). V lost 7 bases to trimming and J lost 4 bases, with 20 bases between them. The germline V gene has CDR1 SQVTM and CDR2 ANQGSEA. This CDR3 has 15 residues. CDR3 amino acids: CSGLARGFNYNEQFF. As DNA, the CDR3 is TGCAGCGGTCTAGCAAGGGGTTTCAATTACAATGAGCAGTTCTTC.

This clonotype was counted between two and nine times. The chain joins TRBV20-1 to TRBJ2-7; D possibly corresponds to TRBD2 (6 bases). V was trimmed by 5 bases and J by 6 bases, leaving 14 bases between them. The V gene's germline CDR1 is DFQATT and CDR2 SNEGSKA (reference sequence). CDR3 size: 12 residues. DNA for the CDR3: TGCAGTGCTGAGGGGACTCCCCTCGAGCAGTACTTC. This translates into CSAEGTPLEQYF.

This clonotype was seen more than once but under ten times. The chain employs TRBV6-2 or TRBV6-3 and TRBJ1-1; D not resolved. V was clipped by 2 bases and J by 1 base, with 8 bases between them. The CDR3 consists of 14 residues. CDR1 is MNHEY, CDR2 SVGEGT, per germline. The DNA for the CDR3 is TGTGCCAGCAGTTACAGAACTTGGAACACTGAAGCTTTCTTT. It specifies CASSYRTWNTEAFF.

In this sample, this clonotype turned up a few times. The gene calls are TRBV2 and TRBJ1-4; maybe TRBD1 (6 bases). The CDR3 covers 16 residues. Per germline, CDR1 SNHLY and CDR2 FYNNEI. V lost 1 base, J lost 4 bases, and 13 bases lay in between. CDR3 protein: CASSEEAGANNEKLFF. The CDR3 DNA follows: TGTGCCAGCAGTGAAGAGGCGGGGGCTAATAATGAAAAACTGTTTTTT.

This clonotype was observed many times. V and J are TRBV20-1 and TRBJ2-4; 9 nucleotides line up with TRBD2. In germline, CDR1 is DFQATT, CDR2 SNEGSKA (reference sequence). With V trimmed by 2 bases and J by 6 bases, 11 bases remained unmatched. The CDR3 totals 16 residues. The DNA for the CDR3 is TGCAGTGCTAGAACCCCCGGGGGTAGCGGGAGAAACATTCAGTACTTC. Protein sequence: CSARTPGGSGRNIQYF.

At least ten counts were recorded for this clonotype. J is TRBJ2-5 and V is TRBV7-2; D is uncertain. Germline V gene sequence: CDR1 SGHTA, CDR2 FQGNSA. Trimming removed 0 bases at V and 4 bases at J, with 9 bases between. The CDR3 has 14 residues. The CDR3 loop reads CASSLARHRETQYF. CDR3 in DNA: TGTGCCAGCAGCTTAGCGCGGCACCGAGAGACCCAGTACTTC.

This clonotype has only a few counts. In DNA, the CDR3 is TGCGCCAGCAGCGGCGGGACTAGCGGGGAGACCCAGTACTTC. Translating it yields CASSGGTSGETQYF. V is TRBV5-1 and J is TRBJ2-5; TRBD2 aligns across 12 bases. The CDR3 has 14 residues. V was pared by 4 bases and J by 5 bases, with 3 bases of the junction left unmatched. The germline V gene encodes CDR1 SGHRS and CDR2 YFSETQ.

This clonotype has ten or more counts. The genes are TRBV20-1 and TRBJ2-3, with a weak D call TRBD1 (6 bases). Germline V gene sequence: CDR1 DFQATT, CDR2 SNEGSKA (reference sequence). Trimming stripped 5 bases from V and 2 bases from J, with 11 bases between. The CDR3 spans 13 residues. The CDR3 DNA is TGCAGTGCTTCGGACAGCTACACAGATACGCAGTATTTT. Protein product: CSASDSYTDTQYF.

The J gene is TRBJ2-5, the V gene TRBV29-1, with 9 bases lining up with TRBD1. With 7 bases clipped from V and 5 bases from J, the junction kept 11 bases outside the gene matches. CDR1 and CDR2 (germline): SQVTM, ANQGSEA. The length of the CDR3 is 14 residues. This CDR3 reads CSAPGTGLGETQYF. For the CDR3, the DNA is TGCAGCGCCCCCGGGACAGGGCTGGGGGAGACCCAGTACTTC.

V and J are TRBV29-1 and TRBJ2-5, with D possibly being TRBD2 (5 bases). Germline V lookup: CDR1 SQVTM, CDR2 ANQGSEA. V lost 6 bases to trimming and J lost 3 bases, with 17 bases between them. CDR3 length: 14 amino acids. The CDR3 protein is CSVDVGVLKETQYF. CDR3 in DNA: TGCAGCGTGGACGTCGGGGTCTTAAAAGAGACCCAGTACTTC.

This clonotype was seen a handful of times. This CDR3 reads CSARGQGTNTEAFF. The CDR3 coding sequence is TGCAGCGCCCGGGGACAGGGTACGAACACTGAAGCTTTCTTT. The genes are TRBV29-1 and TRBJ1-1, with 9 bases lining up with TRBD1. CDR1 and CDR2 (germline): SQVTM, ANQGSEA. Germline trimming cut 7 bases from V and 1 base from J; bases unmatched to any gene: 7. This CDR3 region has 14 residues.

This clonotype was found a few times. Here the CDR3 DNA reads TGTGCCAGCAGCTTATCAAAGAGCGAGCTGTTTTTT. It codes for CASSLSKSELFF. This chain links TRBV7-3 with TRBJ2-2; no clear D gene. In germline, CDR1 is SGHTA, CDR2 FQGTGA. CDR3 length: 12 amino acids. Trimming pared 2 bases from V and 11 bases from J, leaving 9 bases between.

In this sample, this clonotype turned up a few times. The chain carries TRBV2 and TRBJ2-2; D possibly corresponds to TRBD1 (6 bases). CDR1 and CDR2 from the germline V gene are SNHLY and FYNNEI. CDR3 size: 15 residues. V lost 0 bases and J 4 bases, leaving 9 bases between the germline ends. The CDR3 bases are TGTGCCAGCAGTGAAGCGCCCAGGGGCACCGGGGAGCTGTTTTTT. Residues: CASSEAPRGTGELFF.

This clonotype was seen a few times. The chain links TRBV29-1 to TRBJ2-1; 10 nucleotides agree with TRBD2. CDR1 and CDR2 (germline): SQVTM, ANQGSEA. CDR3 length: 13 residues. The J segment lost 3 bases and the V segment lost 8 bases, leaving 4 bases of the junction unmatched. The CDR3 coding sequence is TGCAGCTTTGTAGCGGGAGGCTACAATGAGCAGTTCTTC. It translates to CSFVAGGYNEQFF.

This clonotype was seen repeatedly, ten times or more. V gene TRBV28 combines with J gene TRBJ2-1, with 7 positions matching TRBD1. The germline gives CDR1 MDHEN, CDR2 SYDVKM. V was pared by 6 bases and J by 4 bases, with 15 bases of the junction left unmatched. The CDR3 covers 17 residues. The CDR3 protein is CASSPIFGTELYNEQFF. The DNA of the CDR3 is TGTGCCAGCAGCCCTATATTCGGGACAGAGTTATACAATGAGCAGTTCTTC. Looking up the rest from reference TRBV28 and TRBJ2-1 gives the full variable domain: DVKVTQSSRYLVKRTGEKVFLECVQDMDHENMFWYRQDPGLGLRLIYFSYDVKMKEKGDIPEGYSVSREKKERFSLILESASTNQTSMYLCASSPIFGTELYNEQFFGPGTRLTVL.

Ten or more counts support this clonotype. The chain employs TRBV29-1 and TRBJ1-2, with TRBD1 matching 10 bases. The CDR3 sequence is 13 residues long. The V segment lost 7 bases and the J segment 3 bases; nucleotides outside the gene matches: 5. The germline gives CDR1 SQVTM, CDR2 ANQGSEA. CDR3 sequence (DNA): TGCAGCGCGGGACAGGGGCTGGACTATGGCTACACCTTC. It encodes CSAGQGLDYGYTF.

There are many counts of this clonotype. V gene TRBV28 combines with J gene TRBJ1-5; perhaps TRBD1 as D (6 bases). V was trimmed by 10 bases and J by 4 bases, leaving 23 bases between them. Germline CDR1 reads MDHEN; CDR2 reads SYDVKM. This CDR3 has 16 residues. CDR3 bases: TGTGCCACCTACGTCGGGGGGGCGAACCGGAATCAGCCCCAGCATTTT. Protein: CATYVGGANRNQPQHF.

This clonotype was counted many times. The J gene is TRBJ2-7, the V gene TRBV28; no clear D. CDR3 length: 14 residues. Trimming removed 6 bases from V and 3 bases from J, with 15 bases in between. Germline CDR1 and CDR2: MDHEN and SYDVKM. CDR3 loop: CASSVPWRDYEQYF. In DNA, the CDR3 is TGTGCCAGCAGCGTCCCCTGGCGCGACTACGAGCAGTACTTC.

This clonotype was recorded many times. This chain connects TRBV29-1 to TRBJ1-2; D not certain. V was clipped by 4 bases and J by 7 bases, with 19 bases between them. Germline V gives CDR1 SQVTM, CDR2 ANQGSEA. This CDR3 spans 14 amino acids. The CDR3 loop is CSVAIGSPPLGYTF. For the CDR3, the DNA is TGCAGCGTTGCCATAGGGTCCCCCCCCCTTGGCTACACCTTC.

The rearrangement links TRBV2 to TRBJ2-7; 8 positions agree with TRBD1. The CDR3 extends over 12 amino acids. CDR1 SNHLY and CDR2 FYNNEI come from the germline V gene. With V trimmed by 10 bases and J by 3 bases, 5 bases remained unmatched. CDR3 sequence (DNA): TGTGCCACCGACACAGGGGGCTACGAGCAGTACTTC. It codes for CATDTGGYEQYF.